Below are 24 T cell receptor beta chains sequenced from a single sample in a study of cytomegalovirus exposure and HLA in healthy donors. The study ran its PCR with 60 Vbeta and 13 Jbeta primers. Only in-frame clones appear in the TCRdb table, and some are missing; sequencing was by immunoSEQ multiplex PCR. The table has around 100,000 clones, about four fifths seen once. Sequences were obtained from PBMCs. The source is a woman aged 40 to 50 in good health and CMV-seropositive.

This chain joins TRBV28 and TRBJ1-2; TRBD1 agrees at 9 bases. The CDR3 covers 14 residues. Germline lookup yields CDR1 MDHEN and CDR2 SYDVKM. V gave up 2 bases and J gave up 8 bases; unmatched junction bases: 6. The CDR3 loop reads CASSLGTGGGGYTF. DNA for the CDR3: TGTGCCAGCAGTTTAGGCACAGGGGGCGGAGGCTACACCTTC.

V gene TRBV28 combines with J gene TRBJ2-5; 11 bases map to TRBD2. The CDR3 extends over 16 amino acids. Per germline, CDR1 MDHEN and CDR2 SYDVKM. Trimming cost V 4 bases and J 0 bases; bases outside gene matches: 4. The CDR3 is CASSSRLAGYQETQYF. The CDR3 DNA sequence: TGTGCCAGCAGTTCTCGACTAGCGGGGTACCAAGAGACCCAGTACTTC.

Written as DNA, the CDR3 is TGTGCCAGCAGCGCCACTAGCGGGAGGGCCGCCGGGGAGCTGTTTTTT. Encoded protein: CASSATSGRAAGELFF. This chain joins TRBV7-3 and TRBJ2-2; 13 bases agree with TRBD2. After removal of 5 bases from V and 6 bases from J, the junction contained 6 bases not matched to a gene. CDR1 SGHTA and CDR2 FQGTGA come from the germline V gene. The CDR3 is made up of 16 amino acids.

As for this clone: A junction end diverges from the germline sequence, so it may reflect a read error. The chain has TRBV5-6 and TRBJ1-2; weak D call: TRBD1 (5 bases). The length of the CDR3 is 15 residues. Per the germline V gene, CDR1 is SGHDT and CDR2 is YYEEEE. DNA of the CDR3: TGTGCCAGCAGCTTCTCCGGGACTGACCCCTATGGCTGCACCTTC. This translates into CASSFSGTDPYGCTF.

The chain uses TRBV6-1 and TRBJ2-3; D might be TRBD1 (6 bases). This CDR3 comprises 14 residues. Germline V gene lookup returns CDR1 MNHNS and CDR2 SASEGT. V gave up 9 bases and J gave up 4 bases, with 17 bases separating them. CDR3: CASRQVWDADTQYF. The CDR3 DNA is TGTGCCAGTCGACAGGTTTGGGACGCAGATACGCAGTATTTT.

This chain joins TRBV2 and TRBJ2-5, with D possibly matching TRBD2 (5 bases). The CDR3 spans 13 residues. The germline V gene has CDR1 SNHLY and CDR2 FYNNEI. Trimming cost V 8 bases and J 4 bases, with 14 bases left between them. The CDR3 loop is CASLRGLSETQYF. CDR3 coding DNA: TGTGCCAGCCTCCGGGGATTATCAGAGACCCAGTACTTC.

V usage is TRBV19 and J usage is TRBJ2-7; D possibly corresponds to TRBD2 (6 bases). The ends were cut back, 3 bases at V and 5 bases at J, with 14 bases in the middle. The CDR3 extends over 14 amino acids. In germline, CDR1 is LNHDA, CDR2 SQIVND (reference sequence). DNA for the CDR3: TGTGCCAGTAGTATCGTAAAAGGAGGGAACGAGCAGTACTTC. Protein: CASSIVKGGNEQYF.

The CDR3 coding sequence is TGCGCCAGCAGCCAAGAAGGGGTGAGCACAGATACGCAGTATTTT. Translating gives CASSQEGVSTDTQYF. The V call is TRBV4-1, the J call TRBJ2-3, with D possibly matching TRBD1 (5 bases). Germline V lookup: CDR1 MGHRA, CDR2 YSYEKL. The CDR3 extends over 15 amino acids. Trimming cost V 0 bases and J 0 bases, with 7 bases left between them.

The chain joins TRBV19 to TRBJ2-1, with a possible D match to TRBD2 (5 bases). Germline V CDR1 and CDR2: LNHDA, SQIVND (reference sequence). The CDR3 has 13 residues. V lost 10 bases and J 0 bases, leaving 10 bases between the germline ends. CDR3 bases: TGTGCCAAGCGGCAGAGCTCCTACAATGAGCAGTTCTTC. Residues: CAKRQSSYNEQFF.

This chain joins TRBV9 and TRBJ2-3; 12 positions match TRBD2. V lost 3 bases and J lost 5; bases outside the gene matches: 7. The CDR3 contains 16 residues. CDR1 is SGDLS, CDR2 YYNGEE, per germline. In DNA, the CDR3 is TGTGCCAGCAGCGCTCCTAGCGGGAGGGTTGGAGATACGCAGTATTTT. Its translation is CASSAPSGRVGDTQYF.

The chain is built from TRBV6-4 and TRBJ1-2; 8 nucleotides match TRBD1. V lost 4 bases to trimming and J lost 7 bases; unmatched junction nucleotides: 8. This CDR3 has 14 amino acids. Germline CDR1 and CDR2: MRHNA and SNTAGT. CDR3 nucleotides: TGTGCCAGCAGTGTCGTCAGGGGGCCGTCTGGCTACACCTTC. This encodes CASSVVRGPSGYTF.

Regarding this clone: This sample includes further DNA sequences coding for the same CDR3. This chain uses TRBV7-3 with TRBJ2-3; 10 bases fit TRBD2. Per germline, CDR1 SGHTA and CDR2 FQGTGA. This CDR3 spans 15 amino acids. Germline trimming cut 2 bases from V and 4 bases from J; bases unmatched to any gene: 3. The CDR3 is CASSLPTSGADTQYF. CDR3 in DNA: TGTGCCAGCAGCTTACCTACTAGCGGGGCAGATACGCAGTATTTT.

This sequence joins TRBV15 and TRBJ1-5; D unresolved. The CDR3 is made up of 16 amino acids. Trimming took 0 bases from V and 2 from J, leaving 11 bases between them. CDR1 and CDR2 from the germline V gene are LNHNV and YYDKDF (reference sequence). The CDR3 region has the DNA TGTGCCACCAGCAGAGAAAAGGTGCGGGGCAATCAGCCCCAGCATTTT. This sequence encodes CATSREKVRGNQPQHF.

The chain joins TRBV2 to TRBJ2-5, with a weak D call TRBD1 (6 bases). The germline gives CDR1 SNHLY, CDR2 FYNNEI. V lost 8 bases to trimming and J lost 7 bases, with 17 bases between them. This CDR3 contains 13 residues. Written as DNA, the CDR3 is TGTGCCAGCTCTACAGGGCCCGATGGGACCCAGTACTTC. Translating it yields CASSTGPDGTQYF.

This clone has only one observation. The rearrangement links TRBV19 to TRBJ2-5; TRBD2 is a possible D gene (5 bases). CDR1 and CDR2 from the germline V gene are LNHDA and SQIVND (reference sequence). The CDR3 runs to 14 residues. V was shortened by 3 bases and J by 4 bases, with 12 bases between the two germline ends. The CDR3 DNA reads TGTGCCAGTAGTATCTACGTTGGAGGAGAGACCCAGTACTTC. This sequence encodes CASSIYVGGETQYF.

This chain joins TRBV6-4 and TRBJ2-2, with a tentative D call TRBD1 (5 bases). Trimming left V 7 bases short and J 5 bases short, with 20 bases between. The germline gives CDR1 MRHNA, CDR2 SNTAGT. The CDR3 extends over 16 amino acids. CDR3 nucleotides: TGTGCCAGCAAAGACAGTTCTGAGACTCCTACCGGGGAGCTGTTTTTT. Translating gives CASKDSSETPTGELFF.

The CDR3 is CASSQLAGDYEQYF. The CDR3, as DNA: TGCGCCAGCAGCCAACTAGCGGGGGACTACGAGCAGTACTTC. The chain uses TRBV5-1 and TRBJ2-7; 11 bases are shared with TRBD2. This CDR3 contains 14 residues. The V gene end was trimmed by 4 bases and the J gene end by 3 bases; junction bases not matched to a gene: 3. Germline V gene data show CDR1 as SGHRS and CDR2 as YFSETQ.

V usage is TRBV5-6 and J usage is TRBJ2-5, with a possible D match to TRBD1 (5 bases). The CDR3 contains 11 residues. The V end was cut by 6 bases, the J end by 4 bases, with 7 bases between. CDR1 and CDR2 (germline): SGHDT, YYEEEE. The CDR3 DNA reads as TGTGCCAGCACCCAGGGAGAGACCCAGTACTTC. Protein sequence: CASTQGETQYF.

The chain carries TRBV25-1 and TRBJ2-5, with 7 bases identical to TRBD1. Unmatched junction bases numbered 8, after V lost 3 bases and J lost 4 bases. The CDR3 consists of 15 residues. Looked up from germline, CDR1 is MGHDK and CDR2 is SYGVNS. The chain's CDR3 is CASSDVQTGSETQYF. As DNA, the CDR3 is TGTGCCAGCAGTGACGTACAGACAGGGTCAGAGACCCAGTACTTC.

The J gene is TRBJ1-6, the V gene TRBV4-2; D is unresolved. Per the germline V gene, CDR1 is LGHNA and CDR2 is YNFKEQ. The ends were cut back, 1 base at V and 8 bases at J, with 15 bases in the middle. This CDR3 has 16 residues. CDR3 protein: CASSQAEGSNHSPLHF. The CDR3 DNA is TGTGCCAGCAGCCAAGCAGAGGGCTCGAACCATTCACCCCTCCACTTT.

The V and J genes are TRBV10-3 and TRBJ2-6, with 11 nucleotides matching TRBD2. CDR3 length: 18 residues. Trimming cost V 7 bases and J 2 bases; bases outside gene matches: 10. In germline, CDR1 is ENHRY, CDR2 SYGVKD. This CDR3 is CAITPGLAALPGANVLTF. The CDR3 DNA reads as TGTGCCATCACCCCGGGACTAGCGGCCCTCCCTGGGGCCAACGTCCTGACTTTC.

V gene TRBV27 combines with J gene TRBJ1-2, with TRBD1 as a possible D gene (5 bases). CDR3 length equals 15 residues. Trimming took 6 bases from V and 4 from J, leaving 18 bases between them. Germline V CDR1 and CDR2: MNHEY, SMNVEV (reference sequence). DNA of the CDR3: TGTGCCAGCAGCGAAGACGGGGGTCCGGGCTATGGCTACACCTTC. Translated, it gives CASSEDGGPGYGYTF.

The V gene is TRBV5-1, the J gene TRBJ2-3; weak D call: TRBD1 (5 bases). This CDR3 comprises 14 residues. Germline V gives CDR1 SGHRS, CDR2 YFSETQ. Deletions cut 2 bases from V and 0 bases from J, with 7 bases between. CDR3 sequence reads: CASSFDSSTDTQYF. The CDR3 DNA sequence: TGCGCCAGCAGCTTCGACAGTAGCACAGATACGCAGTATTTT.

The gene calls are TRBV28 and TRBJ1-2, with 8 bases aligning to TRBD1. Germline V lookup: CDR1 MDHEN, CDR2 SYDVKM. This CDR3 is 14 amino acids long. The V and J ends lost 6 bases and 4 bases, in that order; junction bases with no gene match: 7. Here the CDR3 DNA reads TGTGCCAGCAGGCCGGGACAGGACACCTATGGCTACACCTTC. It specifies CASRPGQDTYGYTF.